This TCR beta chain came from a study of technical replicates of blood from a few donors. Trimming shortened V by 1 base and J by 5 bases, and 15 bases separated the two germline ends. From germline, CDR1 is MGHRA and CDR2 YSYEKL. The CDR3 consists of 15 residues. The assay was immunoSEQ multiplex PCR, and TCRdb's table has in-frame clones only and misses some. The sample has 79,000 or so clones; about 93% are singletons. This TCR was recovered from a human donor in good health. V usage is TRBV4-1 and J usage is TRBJ2-7; the D gene is possibly TRBD2 (5 bases). The sequencing sample was made of T cells isolated from PBMCs. As DNA, the CDR3 is TGCGCCAGCAGCCAAGTTTTTGGGAGACGGGACGAGCAGTACTTC. Translated: CASSQVFGRRDEQYF.